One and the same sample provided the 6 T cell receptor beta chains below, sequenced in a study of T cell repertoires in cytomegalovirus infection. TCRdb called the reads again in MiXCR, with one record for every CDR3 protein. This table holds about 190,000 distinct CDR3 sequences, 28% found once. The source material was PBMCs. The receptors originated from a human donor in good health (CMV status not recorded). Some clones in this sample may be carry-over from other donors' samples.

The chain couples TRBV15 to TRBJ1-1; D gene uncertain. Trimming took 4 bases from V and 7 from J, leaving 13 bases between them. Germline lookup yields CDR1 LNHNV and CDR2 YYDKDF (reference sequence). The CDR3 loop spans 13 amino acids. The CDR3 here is CATSTDLIDEAFF. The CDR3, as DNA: TGTGCCACCAGCACCGACCTCATAGATGAAGCTTTCTTT.

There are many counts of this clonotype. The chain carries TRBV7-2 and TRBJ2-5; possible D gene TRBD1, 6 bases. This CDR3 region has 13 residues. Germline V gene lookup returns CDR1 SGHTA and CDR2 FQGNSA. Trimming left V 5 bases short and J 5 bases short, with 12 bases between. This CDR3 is CASSPQGRETQYF. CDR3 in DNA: TGTGCCAGCAGCCCACAGGGTCGGGAGACCCAGTACTTC. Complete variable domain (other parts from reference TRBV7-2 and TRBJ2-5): GAGVSQSPSNKVTEKGKDVELRCDPISGHTALYWYRQSLGQGLEFLIYFQGNSAPDKSGLPSDRFSAERTGGSVSTLTIQRTQQEDSAVYLCASSPQGRETQYFGPGTRLLVL.

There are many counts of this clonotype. The CDR3 region has the DNA TGTGCCAGCAGCTTAATGACAGGGGGCGATTATCAGCCCCAGCATTTT. Its translation: CASSLMTGGDYQPQHF. J is TRBJ1-5 and V is TRBV7-2; 10 positions agree with TRBD1. V was pared by 2 bases and J by 5 bases, with 6 bases of the junction left unmatched. Looked up from germline, CDR1 is SGHTA and CDR2 is FQGNSA. The CDR3 is 16 residues long.

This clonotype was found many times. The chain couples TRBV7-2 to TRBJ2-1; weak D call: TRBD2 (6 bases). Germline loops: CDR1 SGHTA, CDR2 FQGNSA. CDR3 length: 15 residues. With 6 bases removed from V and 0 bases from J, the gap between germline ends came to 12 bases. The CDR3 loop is CASRPGVNSYNEQFF. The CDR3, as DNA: TGTGCCAGCAGACCGGGGGTAAACTCCTACAATGAGCAGTTCTTC. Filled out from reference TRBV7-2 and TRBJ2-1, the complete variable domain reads GAGVSQSPSNKVTEKGKDVELRCDPISGHTALYWYRQSLGQGLEFLIYFQGNSAPDKSGLPSDRFSAERTGGSVSTLTIQRTQQEDSAVYLCASRPGVNSYNEQFFGPGTRLTVL.

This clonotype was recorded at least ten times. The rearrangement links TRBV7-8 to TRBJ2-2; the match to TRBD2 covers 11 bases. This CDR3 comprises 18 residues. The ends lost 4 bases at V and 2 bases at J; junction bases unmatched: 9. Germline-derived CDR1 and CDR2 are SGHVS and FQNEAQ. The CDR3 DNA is TGTGCCAGCAGCTCAATTACTGGGACTAGCGGAAACACCGGGGAGCTGTTTTTT. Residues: CASSSITGTSGNTGELFF.

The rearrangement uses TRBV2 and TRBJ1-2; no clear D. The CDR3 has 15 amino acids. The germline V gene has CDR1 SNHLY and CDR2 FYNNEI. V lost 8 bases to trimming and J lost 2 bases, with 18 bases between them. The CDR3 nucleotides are TGTGCCAGCCGACTGCGGGCTTTTACGAACTATGGCTACACCTTC. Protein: CASRLRAFTNYGYTF.